The subject of this entry is one T cell receptor beta chain. There is no known antigen for this receptor. No base quality information exists; no much larger clone differs at one position. Ends trimmed: V by 6 bases, J by 1 base; bases unmatched to a gene: 7. The CDR3 numbers 15 residues from cysteine through phenylalanine. The kept DNA is CDR3 alone, 45 bases in frame from the first base. CDR1 and CDR2 were assigned from the germline V gene as MNHEY and SVGAGI. This entry is derived from a study of blood T cell repertoires in COVID-19 (dated by TCRdb to 2018 to 2021). In terms of the full investigation: Samples covering the acute and convalescent phases of COVID-19 were provided by collaborators in the United States, Italy and Spain. The material from the prospective study consisted of cDNA or gDNA derived from T cells, B-cell-depleted T cells, or PBMCs. Subjects who had been exposed to COVID-19, were actively infected with it, or had recovered from it provided the deeply sampled blood TCRbeta repertoires that made up the dataset. The repertoires were made available in a free public database intended to serve as a resource for research on the immune response to SARS-CoV-2. The samples were drawn from the first 160 participants of the ongoing ImmuneRACE study and from some 1,300 subjects provided by 6 global collaborators. Nearly every sample came with metadata listing a de-identified subject ID, COVID-19 status, age in years and sex. Where HLA class I and class II types were available, the types were taken from metadata supplied by the sample provider, not from assay-based typing.

TCRbeta CDR3 regions were amplified from genomic DNA using the immunoSEQ Assay, a bias-controlled multiplex PCR. For the original study's pipeline: The number of nucleated cells in each sample was estimated by amplification of reference gene primers within the assay. Sequence reads were collapsed and filtered to measure the absolute abundance of every unique TCRbeta CDR3 rearrangement. Productive Simpson clonality was computed per sample as the square root of Simpson's diversity index over productive rearrangements. Entries here come from immuneACCESS through TCRdb and include only in-frame sequences with V and J called. Some clones fail to appear in such tables; in the studies checked, an unresolved V gene covers under half of the shortfall, and the cause of the remainder is unknown. Clone size and V and J calls were adopted from that table, with D and trimming inferred from the DNA. The sample records roughly 140,000 clones, roughly three quarters of which are singletons. The ten largest clones capture roughly 4.3% of the sample.

The collaborating institutions used their own protocols to collect whole blood in K2EDTA tubes. For TCRbeta analysis, collaborators shipped samples in one of three forms: frozen whole blood, isolated PBMCs, or DNA extracted from either of those sample types. Overall results and qualifications from the work: How much clinical and demographic metadata was included differed by source and by participant, and the metadata was provided uncurated.

Sequenced material: peripheral blood. The TCR was taken from a man aged 55 to 70 with acute or convalescent COVID-19. The sequence joins TRBV6-5 to TRBJ1-1, and 8 junction bases match TRBD1. In nucleotides, the sequence is TGTGCCAGCAGCACCCAGGGGACAGGGAACACTGAAGCTTTCTTT. It translates to CASSTQGTGNTEAFF.